This T cell receptor (beta chain) was captured by sequencing in a study of blood T cells in healthy people across ages. Study findings and constraints: PBMCs went unsorted, and a conclusive naive versus antigen-experienced comparison was therefore prevented. Donors of long life had a larger count of naive CD4+ cells and greater diversity than aged donors.

Concerning this clonotype itself: Its specificity is unknown.

Extraction of total RNA produced a minimum of 5.5 micrograms from each sample. A second PCR, run for roughly 7 to 11 cycles, used a sample-barcoded 5' primer plus a J-beta primer mix. MiXCR, run by TCRdb on the 5' RACE reads, gives a single entry per CDR3 protein. The sample has about 290,000 distinct CDR3 sequences, 25% to 30% seen once. J gave up 2 bases and V 3 bases, and 8 bases lay outside the gene matches. The CDR3 sequence is 16 residues long. The chain is built from TRBV12-3 or TRBV12-4 and TRBJ2-5; 8 bases are a match to TRBD1. The specimen was blood. This clonotype was obtained from a woman aged 70-85 years in good health. As DNA, the CDR3 is TGTGCCAGCAGTTTGGGGACAGGAATAACGCAAGAGACCCAGTACTTC. It codes for CASSLGTGITQETQYF.